One and the same sample provided the 16 T cell receptor beta chains below, sequenced in a study of STAT3 mutations in large granular lymphocyte leukemia. Findings and limits, study-wide: At least one immunodominant TCR beta clonotype appeared in every T-cell large granular lymphocyte leukemia patient.

The repertoire was sequenced with immunoSEQ multiplex PCR; TCRdb's copy has only in-frame clones and lacks some. The sample records about 42,000 clones, about 81% being singletons. These TCRs' antigens remain unknown. The sequenced material came from PBMCs. These receptors came from a human donor with T large granular lymphocyte leukemia. Some clones in this sample may be carry-over from other donors' samples.

This rearrangement joins TRBV10-3 to TRBJ2-7, with 10 bases identical to TRBD2. The CDR3 totals 14 residues. V was pared by 3 bases and J by 3 bases, with 2 bases of the junction left unmatched. From germline, CDR1 is ENHRY and CDR2 SYGVKD. CDR3 in amino acids: CAISEIAGGYEQYF. As DNA, the CDR3 is TGTGCCATCAGTGAAATAGCGGGGGGCTACGAGCAGTACTTC.

This sequence joins TRBV18 and TRBJ2-7, with D possibly TRBD1 on 5 matching bases. Germline values: CDR1 KGHSH, CDR2 LQKENI. This CDR3 has 14 amino acids. V was pared by 5 bases and J by 5 bases, with 16 bases between. The CDR3 coding sequence is TGTGCCAGCTCAATCCCCCAGGGTACCGACGAGCAGTACTTC. Its protein product is CASSIPQGTDEQYF.

V is TRBV5-1 and J is TRBJ2-1, with D possibly called TRBD1 or TRBD2 (5 bases each). Germline V gene data show CDR1 as SGHRS and CDR2 as YFSETQ. V was clipped by 1 base and J by 3 bases, with 14 bases between them. The length of the CDR3 is 16 residues. CDR3 in DNA: TGCGCCAGCAGCTTGCCGGCAGGGAGAAACTACAATGAGCAGTTCTTC. The encoded protein is CASSLPAGRNYNEQFF.

This chain joins TRBV2 and TRBJ1-6, with 12 bases that match TRBD1. This CDR3 comprises 14 residues. The V segment lost 8 bases and the J segment 8 bases; nucleotides outside the gene matches: 4. The germline gives CDR1 SNHLY, CDR2 FYNNEI. The DNA for the CDR3 is TGTGCCAGCCTTAGGGACAGGGGGCATTCACCCCTCCACTTT. Translating gives CASLRDRGHSPLHF. Filled out from reference TRBV2 and TRBJ1-6, the complete variable domain reads EPEVTQTPSHQVTQMGQEVILRCVPISNHLYFYWYRQILGQKVEFLVSFYNNEISEKSEIFDDQFSVERPDGSNFTLKIRSTKLEDSAMYFCASLRDRGHSPLHFGNGTRLTVT.

The chain is built from TRBV7-9 and TRBJ2-3; 8 positions agree with TRBD2. The germline V gene has CDR1 SEHNR and CDR2 FQNEAQ (reference sequence). The V gene end was trimmed by 8 bases and the J gene end by 4 bases; junction bases not matched to a gene: 8. This CDR3 comprises 14 residues. The CDR3 nucleotides read TGTGCCAGCGGAACGGGGGGGAATGCAGATACGCAGTATTTT. Translating it yields CASGTGGNADTQYF.

The rearrangement joins TRBV5-4 to TRBJ1-1, with 8 bases identical to TRBD1. The germline V gene encodes CDR1 SGHNT and CDR2 YYREEE (reference sequence). The CDR3 length is 16 residues. The V segment lost 3 bases and the J segment 2 bases; nucleotides outside the gene matches: 9. The CDR3 here is CASSSRTGYLNTEAFF. In nucleotides, the CDR3 is TGTGCCAGCAGCTCCCGGACAGGGTACCTTAACACTGAAGCTTTCTTT.

This sequence joins TRBV7-9 and TRBJ1-6, with TRBD1 as a possible D gene (6 bases). V lost 3 bases to trimming and J lost 5 bases, with 11 bases between them. This CDR3 has 15 residues. Germline CDR1 and CDR2: SEHNR and FQNEAQ (reference sequence). CDR3 coding DNA: TGTGCCAGCAGCTTGGGGGGGCAGAATAATTCACCCCTCCACTTT. Translated: CASSLGGQNNSPLHF.

This chain links TRBV4-3 with TRBJ2-2, with 12 nucleotides matching TRBD2. Trimming removed 1 base from V and 5 bases from J; junction bases left unmatched: 2. The germline gives CDR1 LGHNA, CDR2 YSLEER. This CDR3 contains 16 residues. The CDR3 DNA follows: TGCGCCAGCAGCCAAGGACTAGCGGGGGATACCGGGGAGCTGTTTTTT. Translated, it gives CASSQGLAGDTGELFF.

CDR3 in DNA: TGCAGCGTTGATGAGGGGAAAGCTTTCTTT. Translation gives CSVDEGKAFF. The chain joins TRBV29-1 to TRBJ1-1; maybe TRBD1 (5 bases). V lost 3 bases, J lost 9 bases, and 8 bases lay in between. Germline assignment: CDR1 SQVTM and CDR2 ANQGSEA. This CDR3 spans 10 amino acids. Together with reference TRBV29-1 and TRBJ1-1, the CDR3 gives the full variable domain: SAVISQKPSRDICQRGTSLTIQCQVDSQVTMMFWYRQQPGQSLTLIATANQGSEATYESGFVIDKFPISRPNLTFSTLTVSNMSPEDSSIYLCSVDEGKAFFGQGTRLTVV.

J is TRBJ1-2 and V is TRBV5-4, with TRBD1 identical over 7 bases. This CDR3 region has 14 residues. The junction had 6 bases not matched to a gene; V was cut back by 1 base and J by 6 bases. Germline assignment: CDR1 SGHNT and CDR2 YYREEE (reference sequence). For the CDR3, the DNA is TGTGCCAGCAGCTTGAGGGGGCTTATGAATGGCTACACCTTC. It yields the protein CASSLRGLMNGYTF.

The chain has TRBV18 and TRBJ2-3; D might be TRBD1 (5 bases). CDR3 size: 14 residues. The V end was cut by 6 bases, the J end by 2 bases, with 12 bases between. CDR1 is KGHSH, CDR2 LQKENI, per germline. The CDR3 loop reads CASSSQVYTDTQYF. CDR3 nucleotide sequence: TGTGCCAGCTCCTCACAGGTTTACACAGATACGCAGTATTTT.

The J gene is TRBJ2-1, the V gene TRBV4-3; D is ambiguous. Trimming took off 3 bases at V and 2 bases at J, with 11 bases between the two ends. This CDR3 has 15 residues. In germline, CDR1 is LGHNA, CDR2 YSLEER. CDR3 protein: CASSHDSSPYNEQFF. The CDR3, as DNA: TGCGCCAGCAGCCACGATTCGTCCCCCTACAATGAGCAGTTCTTC.

The chain joins TRBV2 to TRBJ1-4, with D perhaps matching TRBD1 (5 bases). In germline, CDR1 is SNHLY, CDR2 FYNNEI. Trimming stripped 11 bases from V and 3 bases from J, with 16 bases between. This CDR3 region has 14 residues. The DNA of the CDR3 is TGTGCCGCCCGGAGGGCAGGGCCTAATGAAAAACTGTTTTTT. Amino acid sequence: CAARRAGPNEKLFF.

The chain links TRBV4-2 to TRBJ2-3; unclear D gene. The V gene lost 0 bases and the J gene lost 4 bases, with 8 bases spanning the gap. Per the germline V gene, CDR1 is LGHNA and CDR2 is YNFKEQ. The CDR3 covers 14 residues. CDR3 sequence (DNA): TGTGCCAGCAGCCAAGACAGCCGCGCAGATACGCAGTATTTT. Translation: CASSQDSRADTQYF.

The chain links TRBV29-1 to TRBJ2-2; possible D gene TRBD1, 6 bases. Trimming left V 3 bases short and J 3 bases short, with 8 bases between. This CDR3 has 13 residues. Germline CDR1 and CDR2: SQVTM and ANQGSEA. CDR3 residues: CSVDQGHTGELFF. CDR3 coding DNA: TGCAGCGTTGATCAGGGGCACACCGGGGAGCTGTTTTTT.

The chain joins TRBV4-1 to TRBJ1-1; a weak D match, TRBD1 (6 bases). This CDR3 is 13 amino acids long. Germline-derived CDR1 and CDR2 are MGHRA and YSYEKL. V lost 4 bases and J lost 4, with 10 bases in between. DNA of the CDR3: TGCGCCAGCAGCCTGTCGACAGGCACTGAAGCTTTCTTT. Translation gives CASSLSTGTEAFF.